The clone carrying this T cell receptor beta chain was counted a single time. Its antigen is as yet unknown. This entry is derived from a study of cytomegalovirus exposure and HLA in healthy donors. Study results and limitations: Some V segments (TRBV6-2 and TRBV6-3 among them) were excluded as indistinguishable.

Researchers ran the PCR with 60 Vbeta and 13 Jbeta primers. Assay: immunoSEQ multiplex PCR; the TCRdb copy retains only in-frame clones and omits some. The sample shows around 140,000 clones, 70% to 85% of them seen only once. CDR1 and CDR2 (germline): LGHNA, YNFKEQ. The length of the CDR3 is 16 residues. The V gene lost 0 bases and the J gene lost 3 bases, with 14 bases spanning the gap. The specimen sequenced was PBMCs. The rearrangement links TRBV4-2 to TRBJ2-5, with D possibly matching TRBD2 (6 bases). The receptor's source is a man aged 40-49 years in good health and CMV-seronegative. CDR3 nucleotide sequence: TGTGCCAGCAGCCAAGATGGGGCGGGGACCGAAGAGACCCAGTACTTC. This codes for CASSQDGAGTEETQYF.